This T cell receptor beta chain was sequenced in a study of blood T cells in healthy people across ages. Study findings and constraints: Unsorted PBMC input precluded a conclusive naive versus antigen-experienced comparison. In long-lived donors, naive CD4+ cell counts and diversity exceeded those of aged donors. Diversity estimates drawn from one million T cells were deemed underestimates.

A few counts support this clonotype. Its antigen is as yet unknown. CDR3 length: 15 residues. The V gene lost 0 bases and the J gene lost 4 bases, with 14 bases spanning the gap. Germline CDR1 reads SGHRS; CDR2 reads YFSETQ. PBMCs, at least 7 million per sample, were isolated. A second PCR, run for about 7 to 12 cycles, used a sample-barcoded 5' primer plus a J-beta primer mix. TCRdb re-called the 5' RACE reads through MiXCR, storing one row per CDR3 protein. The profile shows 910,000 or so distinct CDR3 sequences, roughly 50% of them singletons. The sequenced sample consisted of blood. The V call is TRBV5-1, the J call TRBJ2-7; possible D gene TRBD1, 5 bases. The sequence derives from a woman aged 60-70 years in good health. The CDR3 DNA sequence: TGCGCCAGCAGCTTGGCCGCAGGGTCACCGTACGAGCAGTACTTC. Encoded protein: CASSLAAGSPYEQYF. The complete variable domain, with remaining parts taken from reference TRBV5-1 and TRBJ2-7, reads KAGVTQTPRYLIKTRGQQVTLSCSPISGHRSVSWYQQTPGQGLQFLFEYFSETQRNKGNFPGRFSGRQFSNSRSEMNVSTLELGDSALYLCASSLAAGSPYEQYFGPGTRLTVT.